The 16 T cell receptor beta chains below come from one sample, sequenced in a study of blood T cell repertoires in COVID-19 (TCRdb year 2020). The library was produced with the immunoSEQ multiplex PCR assay. In its TCRdb copy, this immuneACCESS table keeps in-frame sequences only and misses some clones. Where compared with another copy, unresolved V genes explain less than half of these, and the others have no known cause. This sample is represented by approximately 300,000 clones; around 90% of them were singletons. Clones ranked in the top ten supply under 6.5% of the sample. The sequenced sample was PBMCs or T cells enriched from blood (not recorded which). The receptors stem from a woman in her twenties or thirties who had recovered from COVID-19.

V is TRBV9 and J is TRBJ1-3; TRBD1 agrees at 8 bases. The J segment lost 1 base and the V segment lost 5 bases, leaving 11 bases of the junction unmatched. Germline values: CDR1 SGDLS, CDR2 YYNGEE. CDR3 size: 17 residues. The CDR3 bases are TGTGCCAGCAGTGCTTTAGGACAGGGCGCGTCTGGAAACACCATATATTTT. Its protein is CASSALGQGASGNTIYF.

This clone was counted once. The genes are TRBV2 and TRBJ1-2, with D perhaps TRBD1 (6 bases). V lost 6 bases and J lost 6, with 11 bases in between. This CDR3 comprises 12 residues. Germline-derived CDR1 and CDR2 are SNHLY and FYNNEI. Here the CDR3 reads CASRTGGHGYTF. The CDR3 coding sequence is TGTGCCAGCAGGACGGGGGGGCATGGCTACACCTTC.

The chain recombines TRBV29-1 with TRBJ2-7; TRBD1 aligns across 9 bases. With 1 base clipped from V and 2 bases from J, the junction kept 3 bases outside the gene matches. This CDR3 contains 14 residues. The germline V gene encodes CDR1 SQVTM and CDR2 ANQGSEA. The CDR3 DNA sequence: TGCAGCGTTGAAGGACAGGGGGGGCCCTACGAGCAGTACTTC. Amino acids: CSVEGQGGPYEQYF.

V usage is TRBV9 and J usage is TRBJ1-2, with 8 bases lining up with TRBD1. V shed 7 bases, J shed 4 bases, and the junction held 9 bases outside the gene matches. Germline V CDR1 and CDR2: SGDLS, YYNGEE. The CDR3 runs to 14 residues. The CDR3 is CASGEDRAPYGYTF. CDR3 coding DNA: TGTGCCAGCGGGGAGGACAGGGCGCCCTATGGCTACACCTTC.

This sequence joins TRBV5-1 and TRBJ1-1, with D perhaps matching TRBD1 (5 bases). Per the germline V gene, CDR1 is SGHRS and CDR2 is YFSETQ. V was pared by 3 bases and J by 3 bases, with 9 bases between. CDR3 length: 13 residues. CDR3 in DNA: TGCGCCAGCAGCTGGAGGGGTGACACTGAAGCTTTCTTT. Its protein product is CASSWRGDTEAFF.

The gene calls are TRBV7-9 and TRBJ1-2; 11 bases match TRBD1. Germline-derived CDR1 and CDR2 are SEHNR and FQNEAQ (reference sequence). The CDR3 sequence is 14 residues long. The junction had 8 bases not matched to a gene; V was cut back by 6 bases and J by 8 bases. CDR3 region: CASRLGQGDLGYTF. CDR3 nucleotide sequence: TGTGCCAGCAGACTGGGACAGGGGGATTTAGGCTACACCTTC.

The gene calls are TRBV15 and TRBJ2-1; 9 positions match TRBD1. This CDR3 is built from 14 residues. Germline V gene lookup returns CDR1 LNHNV and CDR2 YYDKDF (reference sequence). With V trimmed by 1 base and J by 8 bases, 3 bases remained unmatched. The CDR3 sequence is CATSRGDREYEQFF. The CDR3, as DNA: TGTGCCACCAGCAGAGGGGACAGGGAATATGAGCAGTTCTTC.

The chain is built from TRBV3-1 (or the pseudogene TRBV3-2) and TRBJ1-4; D gene ambiguous. CDR1 and CDR2 from the germline V gene are LGHDT and YNNKEL (reference sequence). Trimming stripped 0 bases from V and 10 bases from J, with 18 bases between. CDR3 length equals 16 residues. CDR3 protein: CASSQDLREPLGKLFF. The CDR3 region has the DNA TGTGCCAGCAGCCAAGATTTAAGGGAGCCCCTCGGAAAACTGTTTTTT.

The chain recombines TRBV7-9 with TRBJ2-5, with 7 bases matching TRBD1. V was clipped by 0 bases and J by 3 bases; unmatched bases: 13. Germline CDR1 reads SEHNR; CDR2 reads FQNEAQ (reference sequence). The CDR3 runs to 18 residues. This CDR3 is CASSLARGLTPQEETQYF. The CDR3 bases are TGTGCCAGCAGCTTAGCGAGGGGGCTCACTCCGCAGGAAGAGACCCAGTACTTC.

The rearrangement joins TRBV5-1 to TRBJ1-1, with D possibly being TRBD1 (6 bases). The germline V gene has CDR1 SGHRS and CDR2 YFSETQ. V was trimmed by 0 bases and J by 1 base, leaving 10 bases between them. This CDR3 has 15 residues. The CDR3 loop is CASSLGVQGNTEAFF. The CDR3 DNA sequence: TGCGCCAGCAGCTTGGGTGTACAGGGGAACACTGAAGCTTTCTTT. The complete variable domain, with remaining parts taken from reference TRBV5-1 and TRBJ1-1, reads KAGVTQTPRYLIKTRGQQVTLSCSPISGHRSVSWYQQTPGQGLQFLFEYFSETQRNKGNFPGRFSGRQFSNSRSEMNVSTLELGDSALYLCASSLGVQGNTEAFFGQGTRLTVV.

The chain joins TRBV30 to TRBJ1-3; D is undetermined. CDR1 and CDR2 (germline): GTSNPN, SVGIG (reference sequence). Trimming shortened V by 3 bases and J by 1 base, and 13 bases separated the two germline ends. This CDR3 comprises 15 residues. The CDR3 here is CAWSAIGVSGNTIYF. The CDR3 coding sequence is TGTGCCTGGAGCGCTATCGGGGTATCTGGAAACACCATATATTTT.

In DNA, the CDR3 is TGTGCCAGCAGGAGTTCCCCAGGCAGCTACGAGCAGTACTTC. It is translated as CASRSSPGSYEQYF. The chain links TRBV6-5 to TRBJ2-7; D unclear. The length of the CDR3 is 14 residues. Germline V gene lookup returns CDR1 MNHEY and CDR2 SVGAGI. Between the trimmed V and J ends, which lost 6 bases and 3 bases, there was a span of 15 bases.

The chain carries TRBV6-1 and TRBJ1-5, with a tentative D call TRBD1 (5 bases). Per germline, CDR1 MNHNS and CDR2 SASEGT. V dropped 3 bases and J dropped 2 bases, with 11 bases sitting between them. CDR3 length equals 15 residues. The CDR3 loop is CASSEQGMRNQPQHF. Here the CDR3 DNA reads TGTGCCAGCAGTGAGCAGGGAATGCGCAATCAGCCCCAGCATTTT.

The gene calls are TRBV5-1 and TRBJ1-6, with D hard to call. Trimming took off 0 bases at V and 8 bases at J, with 9 bases between the two ends. CDR1 and CDR2 (germline): SGHRS, YFSETQ. This CDR3 contains 14 residues. CDR3 region: CASSLGERDSPLHF. CDR3 coding DNA: TGCGCCAGCAGCTTGGGAGAACGCGATTCACCCCTCCACTTT.

The CDR3 reads CASSFGKAPQHF. In DNA form, the CDR3 reads TGTGCCAGCAGTTTCGGGAAGGCGCCCCAGCATTTT. The V call is TRBV6-2 or TRBV6-3, the J call TRBJ1-5; D not resolved. V lost 4 bases and J lost 9, with 10 bases in between. Germline values: CDR1 MNHEY, CDR2 SVGEGT. The CDR3 has 12 residues.

The chain carries TRBV19 and TRBJ2-5; 9 bases agree with TRBD2. The V gene end was trimmed by 3 bases and the J gene end by 9 bases; junction bases not matched to a gene: 11. Germline V CDR1 and CDR2: LNHDA, SQIVND (reference sequence). This CDR3 has 15 amino acids. This CDR3 reads CASSIVLAGSQAQYF. DNA of the CDR3: TGTGCCAGTAGTATTGTGCTAGCGGGGTCCCAGGCCCAGTACTTC.